In this sample, the clone carrying this TCR beta chain turned up many times. Its matching antigen is unknown. The CDR3 runs to 11 residues. Germline CDR1 and CDR2: MNHEY and SMNVEV (reference sequence). J was trimmed by 3 bases and V by 10 bases; bases with no gene match: 3. Breast cancer patients provided tissue from their axillary draining lymph nodes. TCRdb processed the multiplex PCR reads anew with MiXCR; each CDR3 protein has one entry. The repertoire holds some 110,000 distinct CDR3 sequences, with 30% as singletons. This entry belongs to a study of breast tumors, draining lymph nodes, adjacent tissues. Findings and caveats of the study: Luminal-like breast cancer showed significantly higher tumor–nontumor repertoire similarity than basal-like. The data were judged consistent with most tumor T cells coming from lymph node and expanding in tumor. Data only fit, rather than demonstrated, lymph node origin of most tumor T cells. Tumor TCR diversity was below lymph nodes but above nontumor tissue.

The sample consisted of axillary lymph node tissue. The J gene is TRBJ2-7, the V gene TRBV27; 7 positions agree with TRBD1. This TCR derives from a female donor with breast cancer. Some clones in this sample may be carry-over from other donors' samples. In nucleotides, the CDR3 is TGTGCCACCGGGACAGTCTACGAGCAGTACTTC. As protein: CATGTVYEQYF.